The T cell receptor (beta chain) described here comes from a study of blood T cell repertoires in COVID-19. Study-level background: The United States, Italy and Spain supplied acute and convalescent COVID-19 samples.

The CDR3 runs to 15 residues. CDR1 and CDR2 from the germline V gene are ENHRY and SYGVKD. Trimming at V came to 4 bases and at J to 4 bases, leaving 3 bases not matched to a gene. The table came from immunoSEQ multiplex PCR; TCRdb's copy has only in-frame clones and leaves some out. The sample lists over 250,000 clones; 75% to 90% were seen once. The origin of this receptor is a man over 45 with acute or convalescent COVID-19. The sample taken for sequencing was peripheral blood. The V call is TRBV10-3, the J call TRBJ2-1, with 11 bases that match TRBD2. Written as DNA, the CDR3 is TGTGCCATCAGTGCTAGCGGGGGGAGATACAATGAGCAGTTCTTC. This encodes CAISASGGRYNEQFF.